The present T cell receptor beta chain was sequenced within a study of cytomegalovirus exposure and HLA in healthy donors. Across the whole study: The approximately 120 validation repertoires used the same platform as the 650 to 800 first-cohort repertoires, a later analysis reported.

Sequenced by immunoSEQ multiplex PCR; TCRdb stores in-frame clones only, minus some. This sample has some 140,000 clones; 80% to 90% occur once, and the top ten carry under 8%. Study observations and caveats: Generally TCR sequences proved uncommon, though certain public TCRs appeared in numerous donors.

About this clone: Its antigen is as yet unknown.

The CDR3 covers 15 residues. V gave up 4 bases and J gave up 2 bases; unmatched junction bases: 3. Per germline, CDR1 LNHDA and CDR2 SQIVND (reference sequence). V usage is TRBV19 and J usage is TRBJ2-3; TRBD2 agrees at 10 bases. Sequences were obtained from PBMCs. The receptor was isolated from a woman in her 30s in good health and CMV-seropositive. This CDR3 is CASSTGTSVTDTQYF. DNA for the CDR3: TGTGCCAGTAGTACGGGGACTAGCGTCACAGATACGCAGTATTTT.